This passage covers 10 T cell receptor beta chains from one sample sequenced in a study of blood T cell repertoires in COVID-19. The protocol was immunoSEQ multiplex PCR, while the TCRdb copy is restricted to in-frame clones and leaves out a portion. The sample has some 140,000 clones, roughly four fifths seen once. Sequenced: PBMCs or T cells enriched from blood (not recorded which). The source of these receptors is a man aged 40-49 years with acute COVID-19.

This chain joins TRBV9 and TRBJ1-2; 8 bases are a match to TRBD1. Germline V gives CDR1 SGDLS, CDR2 YYNGEE. After removal of 1 base from V and 7 bases from J, the junction contained 3 bases not matched to a gene. The CDR3 sequence is 13 residues long. CDR3 DNA sequence: TGTGCCAGCAGCGTACGGGACAGGACTGGCTACACCTTC. This codes for CASSVRDRTGYTF.

This clone was recorded a few times. The chain has TRBV7-2 and TRBJ2-1; 10 bases are shared with TRBD2. Per the germline V gene, CDR1 is SGHTA and CDR2 is FQGNSA. After removal of 5 bases from V and 4 bases from J, the junction contained 8 bases not matched to a gene. There are 16 residues in the CDR3. The CDR3 bases are TGTGCCAGCAGCCCCTCTGCTAGCGGGGGATACAATGAGCAGTTCTTC. Translation gives CASSPSASGGYNEQFF. Drawing the rest from reference TRBV7-2 and TRBJ2-1, the complete variable domain is GAGVSQSPSNKVTEKGKDVELRCDPISGHTALYWYRQSLGQGLEFLIYFQGNSAPDKSGLPSDRFSAERTGGSVSTLTIQRTQQEDSAVYLCASSPSASGGYNEQFFGPGTRLTVL.

The chain is built from TRBV7-2 and TRBJ2-1, with D possibly TRBD2 on 6 matching bases. Germline V gene data show CDR1 as SGHTA and CDR2 as FQGNSA. Trimming removed 7 bases at V and 4 bases at J, with 11 bases between. CDR3 size: 13 residues. The DNA for the CDR3 is TGTGCCAGCATCCCCAGCGGGTACAATGAGCAGTTCTTC. Translated: CASIPSGYNEQFF.

The rearrangement uses TRBV5-1 and TRBJ2-7; the D is unclear. The V gene's germline CDR1 is SGHRS and CDR2 YFSETQ. The V and J ends lost 4 bases and 3 bases respectively, with 11 bases between them. This CDR3 is 13 amino acids long. The CDR3 region is CASSQAFSYEQYF. CDR3 in DNA: TGCGCCAGCAGCCAGGCATTTAGCTACGAGCAGTACTTC.

This rearrangement joins TRBV19 to TRBJ1-1, with a weak D call TRBD1 (5 bases). The germline CDR1 and CDR2 sequences are LNHDA and SQIVND (reference sequence). The CDR3 loop spans 15 amino acids. V was shortened by 5 bases and J by 1 base, with 14 bases between the two germline ends. The CDR3 reads CASSWGGRGNTEAFF. CDR3 in DNA: TGTGCCAGTAGTTGGGGAGGGAGGGGGAACACTGAAGCTTTCTTT.

This clone was detected only a few times. This chain connects TRBV11-2 to TRBJ1-2, with a weak D call TRBD1 (5 bases). The CDR3 has 12 residues. The germline V and J ends were trimmed by 2 bases and 4 bases, with 5 bases remaining between them. CDR1 and CDR2 from the germline V gene are SGHAT and FQNNGV. CDR3 nucleotide sequence: TGTGCCAGCAGCTTACAGGGCTATGGCTACACCTTC. Its translation: CASSLQGYGYTF.

The chain uses TRBV10-3 and TRBJ2-5, with D possibly being TRBD2 (6 bases). V lost 10 bases to trimming and J lost 4 bases, with 19 bases between them. The CDR3 spans 14 residues. Germline lookup yields CDR1 ENHRY and CDR2 SYGVKD. The CDR3 is CATRAEEGGETQYF. The CDR3 nucleotides read TGTGCCACCCGGGCGGAGGAGGGTGGAGAGACCCAGTACTTC.

This sequence joins TRBV30 and TRBJ2-2, with a tentative D call TRBD2 (7 bases). Germline V gene data show CDR1 as GTSNPN and CDR2 as SVGIG (reference sequence). There are 13 residues in the CDR3. V was pared by 7 bases and J by 3 bases, with 12 bases between. The CDR3 nucleotides are TGTGCCTCCGAGGGGGGGGACACCGGGGAGCTGTTTTTT. The encoded protein is CASEGGDTGELFF. Full variable domain (outside the CDR3, taken from reference TRBV30 and TRBJ2-2): SQTIHQWPATLVQPVGSPLSLECTVEGTSNPNLYWYRQAAGRGLQLLFYSVGIGQISSEVPQNLSASRPQDRQFILSSKKLLLSDSGFYLCASEGGDTGELFFGEGSRLTVL.

The chain couples TRBV2 to TRBJ2-3; possible D gene TRBD1, 5 bases. Trimming left V 5 bases short and J 2 bases short, with 20 bases between. CDR1 is SNHLY, CDR2 FYNNEI, per germline. CDR3 length: 17 residues. The CDR3 region has the DNA TGTGCCAGCAGTATCCTCTCGGGCAGGGCTCTCACAGATACGCAGTATTTT. It specifies CASSILSGRALTDTQYF.

This rearrangement joins TRBV10-1 to TRBJ2-5; unclear D gene. The ends were cut back, 4 bases at V and 5 bases at J, with 11 bases in the middle. There are 13 residues in the CDR3. Germline values: CDR1 WNHNN, CDR2 SYGVQD (reference sequence). The DNA of the CDR3 is TGCGCCAGCAGTGTAGGAGAGGCGGAGACCCAGTACTTC. Translated, it gives CASSVGEAETQYF.